The next 20 T cell receptor beta chains were all read from a single sample in a study of blood T cell repertoires in COVID-19. Clones were read by immunoSEQ multiplex PCR, and TCRdb kept only the in-frame ones, dropping some. Of approximately 280,000 clones in the sample, approximately 86% were seen once. The sequencing sample was made of PBMCs or T cells enriched from blood (not recorded which). The receptors derive from a woman younger than 30 who had recovered from COVID-19.

V usage is TRBV7-2 and J usage is TRBJ2-3; a weak D match, TRBD1 (6 bases). Germline values: CDR1 SGHTA, CDR2 FQGNSA. The CDR3 is 18 residues long. Trimming took off 1 base at V and 3 bases at J, with 20 bases between the two ends. The CDR3 loop reads CASSLVWAGTRGTDTQYF. CDR3 nucleotides: TGTGCCAGCAGCTTAGTATGGGCCGGGACAAGGGGTACAGATACGCAGTATTTT.

The rearrangement links TRBV5-4 to TRBJ2-5; tentatively, D is TRBD1 (5 bases). Trimming stripped 0 bases from V and 3 bases from J, with 12 bases between. The CDR3 sequence is 15 residues long. Per germline, CDR1 SGHNT and CDR2 YYREEE (reference sequence). CDR3 nucleotide sequence: TGTGCCAGCAGCTTGGTAGGTCAGGGCGAAGAGACCCAGTACTTC. Its translation: CASSLVGQGEETQYF. The full variable domain, completed using reference TRBV5-4 and TRBJ2-5, is ETGVTQSPTHLIKTRGQQVTLRCSSQSGHNTVSWYQQALGQGPQFIFQYYREEENGRGNFPPRFSGLQFPNYSSELNVNALELDDSALYLCASSLVGQGEETQYFGPGTRLLVL.

This sequence joins TRBV28 and TRBJ2-3, with 15 nucleotides matching TRBD2. Per the germline V gene, CDR1 is MDHEN and CDR2 is SYDVKM. J lost 15 bases, V lost 5 bases, and 21 bases had no gene match. The CDR3 has 18 amino acids. CDR3 DNA sequence: TGTGCCAGCAGTCGCCAGCCCGGAACCGGGACTAGCGGGAGGAGCAGATATTTT. Translating gives CASSRQPGTGTSGRSRYF. The full variable domain, with the rest looked up from reference TRBV28 and TRBJ2-3, is DVKVTQSSRYLVKRTGEKVFLECVQDMDHENMFWYRQDPGLGLRLIYFSYDVKMKEKGDIPEGYSVSREKKERFSLILESASTNQTSMYLCASSRQPGTGTSGRSRYFGPGTRLTVL.

The rearrangement uses TRBV28 and TRBJ1-5, with no clear D. V was trimmed by 3 bases and J by 4 bases, leaving 10 bases between them. The length of the CDR3 is 14 residues. Germline V gene sequence: CDR1 MDHEN, CDR2 SYDVKM. CDR3 sequence reads: CASSFTERNQPQHF. The CDR3 region has the DNA TGTGCCAGCAGTTTTACGGAGAGGAATCAGCCCCAGCATTTT.

The chain uses TRBV5-1 and TRBJ1-1, with unresolved D. V was pared by 1 base and J by 1 base, with 8 bases between. Germline CDR1 SGHRS, CDR2 YFSETQ. The CDR3 sequence is 14 residues long. This CDR3 is CASSLSESNTEAFF. CDR3 sequence (DNA): TGCGCCAGCAGCTTGAGTGAGTCGAACACTGAAGCTTTCTTT.

The chain joins TRBV7-2 to TRBJ2-5; the match to TRBD2 covers 9 bases. The CDR3 is 16 residues long. In germline, CDR1 is SGHTA, CDR2 FQGNSA. The V segment lost 1 base and the J segment 4 bases; nucleotides outside the gene matches: 7. In DNA, the CDR3 is TGTGCCAGCAGCTTAGTCTTGACTAGCGGAAGAGAGACCCAGTACTTC. It translates to CASSLVLTSGRETQYF.

This chain links TRBV7-9 with TRBJ1-1, with 8 positions matching TRBD1. The trim removed 5 bases at V and 3 bases at J, leaving 5 bases unmatched. CDR3 size: 14 residues. Germline V gives CDR1 SEHNR, CDR2 FQNEAQ (reference sequence). The CDR3 DNA follows: TGTGCCAGCAGCCCGCACAGGGGGGACACTGAAGCTTTCTTT. The encoded protein is CASSPHRGDTEAFF.

This clone was seen once. The chain recombines TRBV5-6 with TRBJ2-7; D unclear. The ends were cut back, 0 bases at V and 3 bases at J, with 7 bases in the middle. There are 13 residues in the CDR3. The germline CDR1 and CDR2 sequences are SGHDT and YYEEEE. Here the CDR3 DNA reads TGTGCCAGCAGCTTGGGACTGCTCTACGAGCAGTACTTC. It translates to CASSLGLLYEQYF.

V usage is TRBV19 and J usage is TRBJ1-6, with D hard to call. The V gene lost 3 bases and the J gene lost 10 bases, with 13 bases spanning the gap. Germline lookup yields CDR1 LNHDA and CDR2 SQIVND (reference sequence). The length of the CDR3 is 14 residues. CDR3: CASSISGNGSPLHF. CDR3 nucleotide sequence: TGTGCCAGTAGTATCTCGGGGAACGGATCACCCCTCCACTTT.

The count of this clone is one. The V and J genes are TRBV6-5 and TRBJ2-7, with a possible D match to TRBD2 (6 bases). The CDR3 covers 13 residues. Germline V gene lookup returns CDR1 MNHEY and CDR2 SVGAGI. V lost 7 bases and J 6 bases, leaving 16 bases between the germline ends. CDR3 in DNA: TGTGCCAGCAAGGCGGGAAGCCACGGCGAGCAGTACTTC. Encoded protein: CASKAGSHGEQYF.

The chain uses TRBV11-2 and TRBJ1-6; D might be TRBD1 (6 bases). Germline CDR1 is SGHAT and CDR2 is FQNNGV. This CDR3 spans 14 amino acids. Trimming removed 3 bases at V and 5 bases at J, with 8 bases between. The CDR3 is CASSFSGDNSPLHF. The CDR3 DNA is TGTGCCAGCAGCTTCTCAGGGGATAATTCACCCCTCCACTTT.

The chain is built from TRBV2 and TRBJ1-2; D is uncertain. V gave up 6 bases and J gave up 0 bases, with 14 bases separating them. Germline CDR1 SNHLY, CDR2 FYNNEI. CDR3 length equals 15 residues. The CDR3 nucleotides are TGTGCCAGCAGGCCGCCGTCCGGTGCTAACTATGGCTACACCTTC. Its translation is CASRPPSGANYGYTF.

This sequence joins TRBV6-2 or TRBV6-3 and TRBJ2-7; D might be TRBD1 (6 bases). Germline CDR1 and CDR2: MNHEY and SVGEGT. The CDR3 is made up of 16 amino acids. Trimming removed 5 bases from V and 1 base from J, with 18 bases in between. The CDR3 loop is CASSDPGQSKSYEQYF. CDR3 coding DNA: TGTGCCAGCAGTGACCCTGGACAGTCGAAATCCTACGAGCAGTACTTC.

The chain is built from TRBV3-1 (or the pseudogene TRBV3-2) and TRBJ1-3; D is undetermined. The CDR3 covers 13 residues. The germline V and J ends were trimmed by 3 bases and 14 bases, with 17 bases remaining between them. Germline V gives CDR1 LGHDT, CDR2 YNNKEL (reference sequence). Here the CDR3 reads CASSHVKRGIVYF. CDR3 bases: TGTGCCAGCAGCCACGTCAAACGGGGTATCGTATATTTT.

The chain couples TRBV7-6 to TRBJ2-2, with D possibly matching TRBD2 (6 bases). The V end lost 3 bases, the J end lost 0 bases, and 11 bases lay between the germline ends. Germline lookup yields CDR1 SGHVS and CDR2 FNYEAQ. CDR3 size: 16 residues. The CDR3 loop is CASSFLAATNTGELFF. CDR3 nucleotide sequence: TGTGCCAGCAGCTTTTTAGCGGCTACGAACACCGGGGAGCTGTTTTTT.

This clone was counted once. J is TRBJ2-7 and V is TRBV9; 7 positions agree with TRBD2. There are 15 residues in the CDR3. Germline V lookup: CDR1 SGDLS, CDR2 YYNGEE. The V segment lost 3 bases and the J segment 7 bases; nucleotides outside the gene matches: 13. CDR3 nucleotides: TGTGCCAGCAGCGAAGATGGCGGGAGTATGAGAGAGCAGTACTTC. Encoded protein: CASSEDGGSMREQYF.

The chain uses TRBV5-1 and TRBJ2-3, with 11 bases lining up with TRBD2. J was trimmed by 0 bases and V by 4 bases; bases with no gene match: 7. The CDR3 is 17 residues long. Germline lookup yields CDR1 SGHRS and CDR2 YFSETQ. CDR3 region: CASSLTSGVTSTDTQYF. CDR3 DNA sequence: TGCGCCAGCAGCCTGACTAGCGGGGTAACTAGCACAGATACGCAGTATTTT.

V usage is TRBV11-2 and J usage is TRBJ1-2, with 11 bases lining up with TRBD1. V shed 4 bases and J 7 bases; nucleotides not matched to a gene: 17. The CDR3 is 18 amino acids. The germline V gene has CDR1 SGHAT and CDR2 FQNNGV. CDR3 coding DNA: TGTGCCAGCAGCTCATTACCCTTCGGGACAGGGGGTTCCATTGGCTACACCTTC. The encoded protein is CASSSLPFGTGGSIGYTF.

The rearrangement links TRBV5-1 to TRBJ2-3; 10 nucleotides align to TRBD1. V lost 4 bases and J lost 5; bases outside the gene matches: 7. The CDR3 length is 15 residues. Per the germline V gene, CDR1 is SGHRS and CDR2 is YFSETQ. The CDR3 DNA reads as TGCGCCAGCAGCCGGGACAGGGGAGAAGGAGATACGCAGTATTTT. The encoded protein is CASSRDRGEGDTQYF.

This chain uses TRBV19 with TRBJ2-3; 9 nucleotides match TRBD1. The CDR3 totals 16 residues. The V gene end was trimmed by 3 bases and the J gene end by 5 bases; junction bases not matched to a gene: 9. Germline V gene data show CDR1 as LNHDA and CDR2 as SQIVND (reference sequence). CDR3 residues: CASSMMGTGTVDTQYF. CDR3 DNA: TGTGCCAGTAGTATGATGGGGACAGGGACGGTAGATACGCAGTATTTT.